This T cell receptor beta chain was captured in a study of blood T cell repertoires in COVID-19. Study background: Samples came from the United States, Italy and Spain, spanning acute and convalescent COVID-19. PBMCs, B-cell-depleted T cells, or T cells provided the cDNA or gDNA that made up the material.

TCRdb keeps only in-frame clones here, not all; method: immunoSEQ multiplex PCR. The sample lists 380,000 or so clones, 80% to 90% occurring once. Input material: peripheral blood. This sequence was found in a man between 35 and 55 years old with acute or convalescent COVID-19.

Here the CDR3 reads CASSPNSGGTQYF. CDR3 nucleotide sequence: TGTGCCAGCAGCCCCAACTCCGGAGGTACGCAGTATTTT. The genes are TRBV7-9 and TRBJ2-3; perhaps TRBD2 as D (5 bases). Deletions cut 5 bases from V and 8 bases from J, with 14 bases between. The CDR3 has 13 amino acids. Germline CDR1 SEHNR, CDR2 FQNEAQ (reference sequence).